The rows below give T cell receptor beta chains drawn from one sample of a study of blood T cell repertoires in COVID-19. The data were produced by immunoSEQ multiplex PCR, yet TCRdb's version contains in-frame clones alone and is incomplete. This table has 200,000 or so clones, about 84% appearing once. Sequenced material: peripheral blood. The source of these receptors is a person aged 65-85 years with COVID-19, enrolled during active disease. Both conserved end residues are part of each CDR3. The D gene is left open where the match is weak. Size tells how often a clone was seen (once, few, many) or the class of an expanded clone, and some rows leave it out.

CDR3 protein	CDR3 DNA	V gene	J gene	D gene	clone size
CASSLNPAGGSYNEQFF	TGTGCCAGCAGCTTAAACCCCGCGGGGGGCTCCTACAATGAGCAGTTCTTC	TRBV7-3	TRBJ2-1	TRBD2	once
CASSTELSTGHNEQFF	TGTGCCAGTAGTACCGAATTAAGCACAGGGCACAATGAGCAGTTCTTC	TRBV19	TRBJ2-1	.	few
CASSQSPGEGTGELFF	TGTGCCAGCAGCCAATCACCGGGAGAGGGCACCGGGGAGCTGTTTTTT	TRBV7-3	TRBJ2-2	.	.
CASSRTGTNTEAFF	TGCGCCAGCAGCCGGACAGGAACGAACACTGAAGCTTTCTTT	TRBV5-1	TRBJ1-1	TRBD1	.
CASSLAGGRSQETQYF	TGTGCCAGCAGCTTGGCAGGGGGGAGGAGCCAAGAGACCCAGTACTTC	TRBV5-4	TRBJ2-5	.	.
CASSWTSSETQYF	TGTGCCAGCAGCTGGACTAGCAGTGAGACCCAGTACTTC	TRBV7-3	TRBJ2-5	TRBD2	.
CASRETSGRGDTQYF	TGTGCCAGCAGGGAAACTAGCGGGAGAGGGGATACGCAGTATTTT	TRBV28	TRBJ2-3	TRBD2	.
CAISSGTGVEKLFF	TGTGCCATCAGTTCCGGGACAGGGGTTGAAAAACTGTTTTTT	TRBV10-3	TRBJ1-4	TRBD1	once
CASSQDLLAGAFTGELFF	TGTGCCAGCAGCCAAGATCTGTTAGCGGGGGCGTTCACCGGGGAGCTGTTTTTT	TRBV3-1/TRBV3-2	TRBJ2-2	TRBD2	.
CASSPPFGAYTEAFF	TGTGCCAGCAGCCCTCCTTTTGGGGCGTACACTGAAGCTTTCTTT	TRBV5-4	TRBJ1-1	.	.
CASSTYTTGNTEAFF	TGTGCCAGCAGTACATATACGACAGGAAACACTGAAGCTTTCTTT	TRBV6-5	TRBJ1-1	.	once
CASSRNRMNTGELFF	TGTGCCAGCAGCCGGAACAGGATGAACACCGGGGAGCTGTTTTTT	TRBV27	TRBJ2-2	.	.
CATSRDRGSHQPQHF	TGTGCCACCAGCAGAGATAGAGGCAGCCATCAGCCCCAGCATTTT	TRBV15	TRBJ1-5	.	once
CASSYGDRVFMRAF	TGTGCCAGCAGTTACGGGGACAGGGTTTTTATGAGGGCTTTC	TRBV6-2/TRBV6-3	TRBJ2-6	TRBD1	.
CASSPSDYPDQPQHF	TGTGCCAGCTCACCTTCAGATTACCCTGATCAGCCCCAGCATTTT	TRBV18	TRBJ1-5	.	.
CASSPIRLTGPGELFF	TGTGCCAGCAGTCCTATTCGACTGACTGGCCCCGGGGAGCTGTTTTTT	TRBV27	TRBJ2-2	.	.
CASSFINEKLFF	TGTGCCAGCAGCTTTATAAATGAAAAACTGTTTTTT	TRBV12-3/TRBV12-4	TRBJ1-4	.	few
CASSASLAGALTDTQYF	TGTGCCAGCAGTGCCTCCCTAGCGGGAGCTCTCACAGATACGCAGTATTTT	TRBV2	TRBJ2-3	TRBD2	.
CASSYGGLLYNEQFF	TGTGCCAGCAGTTACGGAGGTCTCCTCTACAATGAGCAGTTCTTC	TRBV6-2/TRBV6-3	TRBJ2-1	.	.
CASSPRDTHTEAFF	TGTGCCAGCAGCCCACGGGACACTCACACTGAAGCTTTCTTT	TRBV5-5	TRBJ1-1	.	.
CASSLPGSGTGGSEQYF	TGTGCCAGCAGCTTGCCCGGATCCGGGACAGGGGGCAGCGAGCAGTACTTC	TRBV5-4	TRBJ2-7	TRBD1	.
CASSWGRGQETQYF	TGTGCCAGCAGCTGGGGCAGGGGACAAGAGACCCAGTACTTC	TRBV5-4	TRBJ2-5	.	.
CASSTRTANYGYTF	TGCGCCAGCAGCACTCGGACAGCTAACTATGGCTACACCTTC	TRBV5-1	TRBJ1-2	.	.
CASSQELSGYEQYF	TGTGCCAGCAGCCAAGAATTATCGGGGTACGAGCAGTACTTC	TRBV3-1/TRBV3-2	TRBJ2-7	.	.
CASSLRGSRRGSLSEAFF	TGTGCCAGCAGCTTACGTGGATCCAGGCGGGGCTCCCTATCTGAAGCTTTCTTT	TRBV7-2	TRBJ1-1	.	.
CASSQGDRLYSPLHF	TGTGCCAGCAGCCAAGGAGATCGCCTTTATTCACCCCTCCACTTT	TRBV3-1/TRBV3-2	TRBJ1-6	.	.
CASRKQRDLQETQYF	TGTGCCAGCAGGAAACAGCGGGACTTACAAGAGACCCAGTACTTC	TRBV6-5	TRBJ2-5	TRBD2	once
CASSKYEGAGGYTF	TGTGCCAGCAGCAAGTATGAGGGGGCCGGCGGCTACACCTTC	TRBV11-1	TRBJ1-2	TRBD1	.
CASSLTGTAYLSNQPQHF	TGTGCCAGCAGTTTGACCGGGACAGCGTACCTTAGCAATCAGCCCCAGCATTTT	TRBV27	TRBJ1-5	TRBD1	.
CSSLSGSRYNEQFF	TGCAGCTCCCTGAGCGGGAGCCGCTACAATGAGCAGTTCTTC	TRBV29-1	TRBJ2-1	TRBD2	.
CASSYSHWTSGRNYNEQFF	TGTGCCAGCAGTTACTCGCACTGGACTAGCGGGAGGAACTACAATGAGCAGTTCTTC	TRBV6-2/TRBV6-3	TRBJ2-1	TRBD2	.
CASSRTGVGGYEQYF	TGTGCCAGCTCACGGACAGGGGTTGGTGGCTACGAGCAGTACTTC	TRBV18	TRBJ2-7	TRBD1	.
CASSLNRQGGYTF	TGTGCCAGCAGCTTAAATCGTCAGGGTGGCTACACCTTC	TRBV7-3	TRBJ1-2	.	.
CASSFGIYGYTF	TGTGCCAGCAGTTTCGGTATCTATGGCTACACCTTC	TRBV12-3/TRBV12-4	TRBJ1-2	.	.
CASSFAGGLSNQPQHF	TGTGCCAGCTCCTTCGCAGGGGGCCTTTCCAATCAGCCCCAGCATTTT	TRBV18	TRBJ1-5	TRBD1	many
CASSAQGAREKLFF	TGTGCCAGCAGTGCGCAGGGGGCGCGTGAAAAACTGTTTTTT	TRBV28	TRBJ1-4	TRBD1	once
CASSAPAGQGAGGYTF	TGTGCCAGCAGCGCCCCCGCCGGACAGGGGGCGGGTGGCTACACCTTC	TRBV28	TRBJ1-2	TRBD1	.
CASSNTGSLNSPLHF	TGTGCCAGCAGCAACACAGGGAGTTTAAATTCACCCCTCCACTTT	TRBV5-4	TRBJ1-6	.	.
CASTGTGVRNEQFF	TGTGCCAGCACAGGGACAGGGGTCAGGAATGAGCAGTTCTTC	TRBV6-5	TRBJ2-1	TRBD1	once
CASSFGLESQGDEKLFF	TGTGCCAGCAGCTTCGGTTTAGAGAGCCAAGGGGATGAAAAACTGTTTTTT	TRBV5-6	TRBJ1-4	.	.
CASKAGGRSSGDTQYF	TGTGCCAGCAAAGCCGGAGGGCGGTCATCGGGAGATACGCAGTATTTT	TRBV7-9	TRBJ2-3	.	.
CASSRTGDNEQFF	TGTGCCAGCAGCCGCACGGGAGACAATGAGCAGTTCTTC	TRBV3-1/TRBV3-2	TRBJ2-1	.	.